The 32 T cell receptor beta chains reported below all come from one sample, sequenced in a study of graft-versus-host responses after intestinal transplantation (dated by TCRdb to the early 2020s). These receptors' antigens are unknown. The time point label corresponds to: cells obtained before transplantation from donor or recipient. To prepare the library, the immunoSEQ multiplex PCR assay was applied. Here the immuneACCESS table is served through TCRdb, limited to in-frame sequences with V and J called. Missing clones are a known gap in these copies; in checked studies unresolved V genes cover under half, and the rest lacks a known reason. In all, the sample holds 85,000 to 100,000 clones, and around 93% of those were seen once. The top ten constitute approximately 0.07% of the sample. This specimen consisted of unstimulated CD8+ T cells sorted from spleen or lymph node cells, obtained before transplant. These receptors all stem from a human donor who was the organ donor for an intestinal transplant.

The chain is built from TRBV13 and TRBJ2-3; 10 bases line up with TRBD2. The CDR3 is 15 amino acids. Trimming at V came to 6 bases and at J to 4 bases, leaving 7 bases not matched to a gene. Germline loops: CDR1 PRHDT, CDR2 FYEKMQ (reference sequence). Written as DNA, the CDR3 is TGTGCCAGCAGACCAAGCGGGAGGGCCTCAGATACGCAGTATTTT. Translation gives CASRPSGRASDTQYF.

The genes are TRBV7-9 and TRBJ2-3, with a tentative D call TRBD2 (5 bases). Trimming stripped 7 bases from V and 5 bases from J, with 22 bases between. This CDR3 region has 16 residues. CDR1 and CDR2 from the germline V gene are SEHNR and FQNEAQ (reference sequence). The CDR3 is CASTPPADSAGDTQYF. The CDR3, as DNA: TGTGCCAGCACCCCACCAGCGGACTCTGCGGGAGATACGCAGTATTTT.

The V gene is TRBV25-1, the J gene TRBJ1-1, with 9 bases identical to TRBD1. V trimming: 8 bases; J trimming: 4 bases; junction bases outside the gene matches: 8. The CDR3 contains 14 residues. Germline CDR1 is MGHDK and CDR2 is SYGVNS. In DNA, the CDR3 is TGTGCCAGCGGAACAGGGGGCGTAGGCACTGAAGCTTTCTTT. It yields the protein CASGTGGVGTEAFF.

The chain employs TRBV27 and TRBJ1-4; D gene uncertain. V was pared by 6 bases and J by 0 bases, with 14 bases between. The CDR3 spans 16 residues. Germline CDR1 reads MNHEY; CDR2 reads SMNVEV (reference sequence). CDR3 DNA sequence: TGTGCCAGCAGGACTCCAGAAGAAGCAACTAATGAAAAACTGTTTTTT. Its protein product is CASRTPEEATNEKLFF. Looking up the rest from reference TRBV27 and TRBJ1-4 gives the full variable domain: EAQVTQNPRYLITVTGKKLTVTCSQNMNHEYMSWYRQDPGLGLRQIYYSMNVEVTDKGDVPEGYKVSRKEKRNFPLILESPSPNQTSLYFCASRTPEEATNEKLFFGSGTQLSVL.

The CDR3 coding sequence is TGCGCCAGCAGCTTGGGTATAGCGGGGAGAGAGACCCAGTACTTC. Translating it yields CASSLGIAGRETQYF. The V gene is TRBV5-1, the J gene TRBJ2-5; 8 bases map to TRBD2. This CDR3 is 15 amino acids long. Looked up from germline, CDR1 is SGHRS and CDR2 is YFSETQ. V trimming: 0 bases; J trimming: 4 bases; junction bases outside the gene matches: 5. The whole variable domain, remainder taken from reference TRBV5-1 and TRBJ2-5, is KAGVTQTPRYLIKTRGQQVTLSCSPISGHRSVSWYQQTPGQGLQFLFEYFSETQRNKGNFPGRFSGRQFSNSRSEMNVSTLELGDSALYLCASSLGIAGRETQYFGPGTRLLVL.

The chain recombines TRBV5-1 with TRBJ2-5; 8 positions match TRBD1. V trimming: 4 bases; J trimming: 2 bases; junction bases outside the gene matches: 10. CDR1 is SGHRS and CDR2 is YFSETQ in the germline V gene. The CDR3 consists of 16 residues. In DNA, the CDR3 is TGCGCCAGCAGCGATTTAGACAGGGGCTCGCAAGAGACCCAGTACTTC. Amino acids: CASSDLDRGSQETQYF.

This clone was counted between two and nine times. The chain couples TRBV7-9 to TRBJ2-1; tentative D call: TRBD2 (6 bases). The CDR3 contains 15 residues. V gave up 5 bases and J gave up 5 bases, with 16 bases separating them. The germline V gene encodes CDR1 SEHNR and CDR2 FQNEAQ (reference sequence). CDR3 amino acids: CASSPGRAGHNEQFF. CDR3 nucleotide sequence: TGTGCCAGCAGCCCCGGTAGAGCGGGTCACAATGAGCAGTTCTTC.

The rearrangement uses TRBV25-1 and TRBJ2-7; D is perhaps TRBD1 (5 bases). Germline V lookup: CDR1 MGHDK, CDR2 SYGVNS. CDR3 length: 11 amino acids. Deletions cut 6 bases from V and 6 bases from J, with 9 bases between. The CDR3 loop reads CASRLGREQYF. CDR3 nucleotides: TGTGCCAGCAGGCTGGGGCGCGAGCAGTACTTC.

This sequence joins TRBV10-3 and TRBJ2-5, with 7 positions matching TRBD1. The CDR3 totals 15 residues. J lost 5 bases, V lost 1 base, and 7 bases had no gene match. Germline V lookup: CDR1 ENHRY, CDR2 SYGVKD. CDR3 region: CAISEFDRVTETQYF. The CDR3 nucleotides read TGTGCCATCAGTGAGTTTGACAGGGTCACGGAGACCCAGTACTTC.

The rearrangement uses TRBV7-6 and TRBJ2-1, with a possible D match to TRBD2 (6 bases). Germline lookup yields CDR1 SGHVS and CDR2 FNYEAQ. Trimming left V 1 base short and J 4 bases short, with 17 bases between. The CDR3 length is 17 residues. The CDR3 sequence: CASSLGWGGNIYNEQFF. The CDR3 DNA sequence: TGTGCCAGCAGCTTAGGATGGGGCGGGAATATTTACAATGAGCAGTTCTTC. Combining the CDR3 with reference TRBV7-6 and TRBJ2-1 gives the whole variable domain GAGVSQSPRYKVTKRGQDVALRCDPISGHVSLYWYRQALGQGPEFLTYFNYEAQQDKSGLPNDRFSAERPEGSISTLTIQRTEQRDSAMYRCASSLGWGGNIYNEQFFGPGTRLTVL.

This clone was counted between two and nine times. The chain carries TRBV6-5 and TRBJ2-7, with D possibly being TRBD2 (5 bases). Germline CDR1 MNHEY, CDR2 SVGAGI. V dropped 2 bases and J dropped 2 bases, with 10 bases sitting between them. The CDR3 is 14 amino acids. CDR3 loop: CASSYTEVPYEQYF. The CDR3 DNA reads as TGTGCCAGCAGTTACACGGAGGTTCCCTACGAGCAGTACTTC.

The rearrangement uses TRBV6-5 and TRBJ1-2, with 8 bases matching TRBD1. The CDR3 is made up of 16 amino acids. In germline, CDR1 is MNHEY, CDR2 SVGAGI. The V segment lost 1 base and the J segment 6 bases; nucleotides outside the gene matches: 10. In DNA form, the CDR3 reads TGTGCCAGCAGTTACTTCGTGCAGGGGGCAACGGATGGCTACACCTTC. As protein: CASSYFVQGATDGYTF.

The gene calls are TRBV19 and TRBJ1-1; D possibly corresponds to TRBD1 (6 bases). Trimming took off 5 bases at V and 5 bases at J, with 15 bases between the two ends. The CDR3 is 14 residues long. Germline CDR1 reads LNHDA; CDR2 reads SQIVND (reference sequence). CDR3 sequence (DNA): TGTGCCAGTAGTGATAACAGGGTCGGGACTGAAGCTTTCTTT. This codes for CASSDNRVGTEAFF. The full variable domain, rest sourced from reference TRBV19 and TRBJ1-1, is DGGITQSPKYLFRKEGQNVTLSCEQNLNHDAMYWYRQDPGQGLRLIYYSQIVNDFQKGDIAEGYSVSREKKESFPLTVTSAQKNPTAFYLCASSDNRVGTEAFFGQGTRLTVV.

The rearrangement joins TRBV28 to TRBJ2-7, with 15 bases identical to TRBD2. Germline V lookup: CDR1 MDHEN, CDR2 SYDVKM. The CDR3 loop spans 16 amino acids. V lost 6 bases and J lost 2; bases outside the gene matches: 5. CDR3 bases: TGTGCCAGCAGCATAGGGACTAGCGGGAGGCCCTACGAGCAGTACTTC. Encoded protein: CASSIGTSGRPYEQYF.

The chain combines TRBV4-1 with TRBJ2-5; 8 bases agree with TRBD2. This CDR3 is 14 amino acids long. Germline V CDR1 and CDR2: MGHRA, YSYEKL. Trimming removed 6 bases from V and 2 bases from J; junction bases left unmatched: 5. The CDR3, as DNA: TGCGCCAGCAGTCTCGGGGGGGCGCAAGAGACCCAGTACTTC. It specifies CASSLGGAQETQYF.

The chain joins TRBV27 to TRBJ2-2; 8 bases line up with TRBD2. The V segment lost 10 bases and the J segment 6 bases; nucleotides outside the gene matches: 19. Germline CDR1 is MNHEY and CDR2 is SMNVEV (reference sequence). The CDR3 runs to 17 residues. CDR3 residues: CATARGYGRARPGELFF. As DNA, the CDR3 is TGTGCCACCGCCCGCGGTTACGGGAGGGCCAGGCCCGGGGAGCTGTTTTTT.

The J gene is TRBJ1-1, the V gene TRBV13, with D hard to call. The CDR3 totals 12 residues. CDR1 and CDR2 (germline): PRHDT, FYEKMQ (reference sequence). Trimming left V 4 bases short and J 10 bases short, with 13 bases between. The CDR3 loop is CASSSRNFGAFF. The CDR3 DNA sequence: TGTGCCAGCAGCTCTAGGAATTTTGGAGCTTTCTTT.

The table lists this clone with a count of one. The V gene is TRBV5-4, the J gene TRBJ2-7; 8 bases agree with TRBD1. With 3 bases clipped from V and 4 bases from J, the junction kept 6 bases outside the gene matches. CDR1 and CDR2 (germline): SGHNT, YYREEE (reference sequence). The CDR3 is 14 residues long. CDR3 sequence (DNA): TGTGCCAGCAGCTCCCGGACAGGGCAGTACGAGCAGTACTTC. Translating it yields CASSSRTGQYEQYF.

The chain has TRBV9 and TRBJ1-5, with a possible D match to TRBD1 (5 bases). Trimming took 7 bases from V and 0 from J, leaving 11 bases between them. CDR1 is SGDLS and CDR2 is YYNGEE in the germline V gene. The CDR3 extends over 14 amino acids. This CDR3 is CASGQGNSNQPQHF. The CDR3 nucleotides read TGTGCCAGCGGGCAGGGAAATAGCAATCAGCCCCAGCATTTT.

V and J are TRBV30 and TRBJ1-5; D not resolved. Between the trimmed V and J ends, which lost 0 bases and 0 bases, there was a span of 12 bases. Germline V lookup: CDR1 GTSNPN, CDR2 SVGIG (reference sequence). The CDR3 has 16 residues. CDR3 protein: CAWSVPPLASNQPQHF. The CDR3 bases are TGTGCCTGGAGTGTACCCCCCCTAGCTAGCAATCAGCCCCAGCATTTT.

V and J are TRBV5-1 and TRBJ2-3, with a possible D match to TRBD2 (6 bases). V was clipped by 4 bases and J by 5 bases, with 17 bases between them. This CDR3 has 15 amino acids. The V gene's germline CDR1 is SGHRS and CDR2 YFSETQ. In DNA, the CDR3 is TGCGCCAGCAGCCCCTTCGGGGGTTTTGGAGATACGCAGTATTTT. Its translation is CASSPFGGFGDTQYF.

CDR3 DNA: TGTGCCGCTCAGGGGGGAAGGGGTGGCCAGGTCGGGACTGAAGCTTTCTTT. Its translation is CAAQGGRGGQVGTEAFF. This sequence joins TRBV5-4 and TRBJ1-1; 7 positions agree with TRBD1. The CDR3 covers 17 residues. V trimming: 10 bases; J trimming: 5 bases; junction bases outside the gene matches: 23. Germline assignment: CDR1 SGHNT and CDR2 YYREEE (reference sequence).

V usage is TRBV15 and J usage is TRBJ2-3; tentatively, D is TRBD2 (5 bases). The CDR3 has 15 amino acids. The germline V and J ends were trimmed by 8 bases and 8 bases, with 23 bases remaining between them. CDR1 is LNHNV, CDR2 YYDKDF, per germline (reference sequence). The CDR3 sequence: CATGYERSIGGTQYF. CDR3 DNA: TGTGCCACCGGGTACGAGCGGTCAATAGGAGGTACGCAGTATTTT. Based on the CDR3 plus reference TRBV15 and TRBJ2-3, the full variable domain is DAMVIQNPRYQVTQFGKPVTLSCSQTLNHNVMYWYQQKSSQAPKLLFHYYDKDFNNEADTPDNFQSRRPNTSFCFLDIRSPGLGDTAMYLCATGYERSIGGTQYFGPGTRLTVL.

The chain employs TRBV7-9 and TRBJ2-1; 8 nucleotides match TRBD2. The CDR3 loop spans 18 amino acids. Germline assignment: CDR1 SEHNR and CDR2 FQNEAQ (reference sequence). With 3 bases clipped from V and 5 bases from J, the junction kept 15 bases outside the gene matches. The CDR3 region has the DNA TGTGCCAGCAGCTTTTTCCCCGGTAGCGGGGTTAACCACAATGAGCAGTTCTTC. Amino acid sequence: CASSFFPGSGVNHNEQFF.

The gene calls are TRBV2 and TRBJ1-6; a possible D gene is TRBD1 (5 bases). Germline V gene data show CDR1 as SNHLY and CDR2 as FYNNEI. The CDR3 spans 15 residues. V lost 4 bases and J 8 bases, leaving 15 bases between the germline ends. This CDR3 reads CASSVRGFRDSPLHF. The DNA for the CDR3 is TGTGCCAGCAGTGTTCGGGGGTTCCGGGATTCACCCCTCCACTTT. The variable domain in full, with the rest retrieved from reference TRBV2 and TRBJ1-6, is EPEVTQTPSHQVTQMGQEVILRCVPISNHLYFYWYRQILGQKVEFLVSFYNNEISEKSEIFDDQFSVERPDGSNFTLKIRSTKLEDSAMYFCASSVRGFRDSPLHFGNGTRLTVT.

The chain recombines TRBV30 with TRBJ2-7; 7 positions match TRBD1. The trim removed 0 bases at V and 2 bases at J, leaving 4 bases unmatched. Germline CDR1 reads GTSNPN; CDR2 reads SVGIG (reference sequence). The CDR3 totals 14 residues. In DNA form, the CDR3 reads TGTGCCTGGAGTGTACTTCAGGGGGCCTACGAGCAGTACTTC. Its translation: CAWSVLQGAYEQYF.

The CDR3 DNA sequence: TGTGCCACCCACAGGAGCTCCTATAATTCACCCCTCCACTTT. This codes for CATHRSSYNSPLHF. The J gene is TRBJ1-6, the V gene TRBV10-3, with D possibly matching TRBD1 (5 bases). Germline-derived CDR1 and CDR2 are ENHRY and SYGVKD. The length of the CDR3 is 14 residues. Trimming left V 10 bases short and J 0 bases short, with 10 bases between.

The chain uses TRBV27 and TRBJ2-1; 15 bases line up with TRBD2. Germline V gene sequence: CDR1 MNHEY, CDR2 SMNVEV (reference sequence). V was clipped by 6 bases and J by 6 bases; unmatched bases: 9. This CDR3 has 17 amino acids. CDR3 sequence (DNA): TGTGCCAGCAGCTCCGGACTAGCGGGAGGGCCGAGCAATGAGCAGTTCTTC. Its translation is CASSSGLAGGPSNEQFF.

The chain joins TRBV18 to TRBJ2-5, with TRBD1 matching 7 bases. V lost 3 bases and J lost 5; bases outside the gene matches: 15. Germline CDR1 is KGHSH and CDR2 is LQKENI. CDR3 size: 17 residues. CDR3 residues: CASSPKDREWVQETQYF. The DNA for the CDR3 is TGTGCCAGCTCACCTAAAGACAGGGAGTGGGTTCAGGAGACCCAGTACTTC. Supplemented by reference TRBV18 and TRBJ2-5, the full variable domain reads NAGVMQNPRHLVRRRGQEARLRCSPMKGHSHVYWYRQLPEEGLKFMVYLQKENIIDESGMPKERFSAEFPKEGPSILRIQQVVRGDSAAYFCASSPKDREWVQETQYFGPGTRLLVL.

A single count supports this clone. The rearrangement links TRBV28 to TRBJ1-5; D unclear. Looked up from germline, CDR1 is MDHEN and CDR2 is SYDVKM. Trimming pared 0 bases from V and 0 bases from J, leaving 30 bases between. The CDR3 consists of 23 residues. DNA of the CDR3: TGTGCCAGCAGTTTATGCACAGCCCTCACTAGGAGACCAACACTGTGTAGCAATCAGCCCCAGCATTTT. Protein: CASSLCTALTRRPTLCSNQPQHF.

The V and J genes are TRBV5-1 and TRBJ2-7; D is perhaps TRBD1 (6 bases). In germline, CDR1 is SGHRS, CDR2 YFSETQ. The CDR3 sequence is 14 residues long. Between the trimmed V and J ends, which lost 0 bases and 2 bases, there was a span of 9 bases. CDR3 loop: CASSLDRATYEQYF. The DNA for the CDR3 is TGCGCCAGCAGCTTGGACAGGGCAACCTACGAGCAGTACTTC.

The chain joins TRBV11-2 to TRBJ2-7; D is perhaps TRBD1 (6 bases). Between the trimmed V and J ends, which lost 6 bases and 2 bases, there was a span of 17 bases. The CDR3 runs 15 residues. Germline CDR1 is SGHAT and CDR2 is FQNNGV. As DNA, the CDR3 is TGTGCCAGCAGATCCTGGGACAACCAACCCTACGAGCAGTACTTC. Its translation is CASRSWDNQPYEQYF. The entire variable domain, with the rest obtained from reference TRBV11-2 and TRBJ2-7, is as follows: EAGVAQSPRYKIIEKRQSVAFWCNPISGHATLYWYQQILGQGPKLLIQFQNNGVVDDSQLPKDRFSAERLKGVDSTLKIQPAKLEDSAVYLCASRSWDNQPYEQYFGPGTRLTVT.